Listed below are T cell receptor beta chains from one sample, sequenced in a study of response to subunit inactivated influenza vaccine. TCRdb ran MiXCR on the RT-PCR reads and lists one entry per CDR3 protein. The repertoire holds 500,000 or so distinct CDR3 sequences, with approximately 10% as singletons. The sequencing here drew on PBMCs from blood, taken roughly 47 days after vaccination. The receptors derive from a man aged 45-60 years who received an inactivated influenza vaccine. CDR3s include the opening cysteine and the closing phenylalanine or tryptophan. The D gene is left open where the match is weak. Clone size is given for some rows only: seen once, a few or many times, or a class if the clone is expanded.

size | D | J | V | DNA | CDR3
NA | TRBD2 | TRBJ2-2 | TRBV6-1 | TGTGCCAGCAGTCGGGGGGAGGCTGGCACCGGGGAGCTGTTTTTT | CASSRGEAGTGELFF
NA | NA | TRBJ2-7 | TRBV7-9 | TGTGCCAGCAGCTTAGCGGACACTACCTACGAGCAGTACTTC | CASSLADTTYEQYF
few | NA | TRBJ2-1 | TRBV29-1 | TGCAGCGTTGCCCTGATTAGCATTGAGCAGTTCTTC | CSVALISIEQFF
few | TRBD2 | TRBJ2-1 | TRBV24-1 | TGTGCCACCAGTGGTCCGGGACTAGCGGGAGTCCGTAATGAGCAGTTCTTC | CATSGPGLAGVRNEQFF
few | NA | TRBJ1-2 | TRBV7-8 | TGTGCCAGCAGCTTAGGGCACAGGGACTATGGCTACACCTTC | CASSLGHRDYGYTF
NA | NA | TRBJ2-2 | TRBV20-1 | TGCAGTGCTAGAGATCCGCGGGGGCGCACCGGGGAGCTGTTTTTT | CSARDPRGRTGELFF
few | TRBD2 | TRBJ2-3 | TRBV9 | TGTGCCAGCAGCGGAACTAGCGGGGATACGCAGTATTTT | CASSGTSGDTQYF
NA | TRBD1 | TRBJ2-7 | TRBV3-1 | TGTGCCAGCAGCCGAGGGGGGACAGGCAGCTCCTACGAGCAGTACTTC | CASSRGGTGSSYEQYF
NA | TRBD2 | TRBJ2-3 | TRBV7-8 | TGTGCCAGCAGCTTAGAGGCGGGGGGGCACCCTCCGCAGTATTTT | CASSLEAGGHPPQYF
NA | NA | TRBJ1-1 | TRBV5-1 | TGCGCCAGCAGCTTGGCCGTGGGGGGCACTGAAGCTTTCTTT | CASSLAVGGTEAFF
few | NA | TRBJ1-5 | TRBV6-1 | TGTGCCAGCAGGGAGGGGTCAAGCAATCAGCCCCAGCATTTT | CASREGSSNQPQHF
few | NA | TRBJ2-7 | TRBV6-2/TRBV6-3 | TGTGCCAGCAGTTACCCTTCGGTATCCCAGATAAAATACGAGCAGTACTTC | CASSYPSVSQIKYEQYF
NA | NA | TRBJ1-2 | TRBV6-2/TRBV6-3 | TGTGCCAGCAGTTACGGTATCGTGGGTGGCTACACCTTC | CASSYGIVGGYTF
many | NA | TRBJ1-1 | TRBV4-3 | TGCGCCAGCAGCCAAAGTAGGGTCACTGAAGCTTTCTTT | CASSQSRVTEAFF
many | TRBD2 | TRBJ2-1 | TRBV14 | TGTGCCAGCAGCCAATTAGTGGGAGGGCTAGAGCAGTTCTTC | CASSQLVGGLEQFF
once | NA | TRBJ1-5 | TRBV3-1 | TGTGCCAGCTCACGGACGCCTAATCAGCCCCAGCATTTT | CASSRTPNQPQHF
few | TRBD1 | TRBJ1-4 | TRBV20-1 | TGCAGTGCTAGACGGACAGGGGGAGAAAAACTGTTTTTT | CSARRTGGEKLFF
NA | NA | TRBJ2-7 | TRBV6-1 | TGTGCCAGCAGTCGCCCGGGACACAGCTCCTACGAGCAGTACTTC | CASSRPGHSSYEQYF
few | NA | TRBJ2-3 | TRBV28 | TGTGCCAGCAGTTTATTAACGGGGAGCACAGATACGCAGTATTTT | CASSLLTGSTDTQYF
few | NA | TRBJ1-1 | TRBV20-1 | TGCAGTGCTAGCCCGGCTGGACTCTTGAACACTGAAGCTTTCTTT | CSASPAGLLNTEAFF
NA | TRBD1 | TRBJ2-7 | TRBV12-3/TRBV12-4 | TGTGCCAGCAGTCCACCCGGGACAGGGGACCACGAGCAGTACTTC | CASSPPGTGDHEQYF
NA | TRBD1 | TRBJ1-2 | TRBV5-1 | TGCGCCAGCAGCTTGGGGGACAGTTATAACTATGGCTACACCTTC | CASSLGDSYNYGYTF
NA | TRBD1 | TRBJ2-7 | TRBV5-1 | TGCGCCAGCAGCAGCAGGGGGTTGAACTCCTACGAGCAGTACTTC | CASSSRGLNSYEQYF
few | NA | TRBJ2-3 | TRBV7-2 | TGTGCCAGCAGCTGGACAGGAGGGGATACGCAGTATTTT | CASSWTGGDTQYF
many | NA | TRBJ2-1 | TRBV6-1 | TGTGCCAGCAGACAACAGCCGGGACTCGCCTACAATGAGCAGTTCTTC | CASRQQPGLAYNEQFF
NA | TRBD2 | TRBJ2-1 | TRBV7-2 | TGTGCCAGCAGCGTGCGACTAGCGGGGTACAATGAGCAGTTCTTC | CASSVRLAGYNEQFF
NA | TRBD1 | TRBJ2-5 | TRBV20-1 | TGCAGTGCAACCGGGACAGGGGGACAAGAGACCCAGTACTTC | CSATGTGGQETQYF
many | NA | TRBJ1-6 | TRBV5-1 | TGCGCCAGCAGCTTGGATTGGGGTGTTAATTCACCCCTCCACTTT | CASSLDWGVNSPLHF
many | NA | TRBJ1-5 | TRBV20-1 | TGCAGTGCCAGGGACATTAATAGCAATCAGCCCCAGCATTTT | CSARDINSNQPQHF
NA | NA | TRBJ1-1 | TRBV10-1 | TGCGCCAGCAGTGCTCGACAGACGAACACTGAAGCTTTCTTT | CASSARQTNTEAFF
NA | NA | TRBJ2-1 | TRBV29-1 | TGCAGCGTTTCTGGGGCCTCCTGGAATGAGCAGTTCTTC | CSVSGASWNEQFF
NA | NA | TRBJ1-1 | TRBV5-6 | TGTGCCAGCAGCGAAGGGACTATGGGCGCTTTCTTT | CASSEGTMGAFF
many | TRBD2 | TRBJ2-1 | TRBV10-3 | TGTGCCATCAGCGGAGGGCCAACTAGCGGCAATGAGCAGTTCTTC | CAISGGPTSGNEQFF
many | TRBD2 | TRBJ2-7 | TRBV10-3 | TGTGCCATCAGTACGCCCGGGACTAGCGGGGGTTACGAGCAGTACTTC | CAISTPGTSGGYEQYF
few | NA | TRBJ1-4 | TRBV4-1 | TGCGCCAGCAGCCAGATGGGACTTCTAGGGGAAAAACTGTTTTTT | CASSQMGLLGEKLFF
NA | TRBD1 | TRBJ1-5 | TRBV7-6 | TGTGCCAGCAGCTTAACACAGGGGGGGGGACAGCCCCAGCATTTT | CASSLTQGGGQPQHF
NA | NA | TRBJ1-5 | TRBV10-3 | TGTGCCATCAGTGAGTCAAGTCCCAATCAGCCCCAGCATTTT | CAISESSPNQPQHF
few | TRBD2 | TRBJ2-2 | TRBV9 | TGTGCCAGCAGCGTAGTAACTAGCGGGAGTATGAACACCGGGGAGCTGTTTTTT | CASSVVTSGSMNTGELFF
NA | TRBD2 | TRBJ2-7 | TRBV10-3 | TGTGCCATCAGTGAGTTGACGGGAGGCCTCTCCTACGAGCAGTACTTC | CAISELTGGLSYEQYF
few | NA | TRBJ2-1 | TRBV7-9 | TGTGCCAGCAGCCCGGTGTGGGGGAGCTCCTACAATGAGCAGTTCTTC | CASSPVWGSSYNEQFF
NA | NA | TRBJ2-3 | TRBV20-1 | TGCAGTGCTAGTATACTAACAGATACGCAGTATTTT | CSASILTDTQYF
few | TRBD1 | TRBJ2-2 | TRBV11-2 | TGTGCCAGCAGCTCAATTTACAGGGGGACCGGGGAGCTGTTTTTT | CASSSIYRGTGELFF
many | NA | TRBJ2-1 | TRBV5-1 | TGCGCCAGCAGCTTGGTCAGGGGTTCGGCCTACAATGAGCAGTTCTTC | CASSLVRGSAYNEQFF
many | TRBD1 | TRBJ1-6 | TRBV11-2 | TGTGCCAGCAGCTTATCCAGGGGGAATTCACCCCTCCACTTT | CASSLSRGNSPLHF
many | NA | TRBJ1-2 | TRBV7-2 | TGTGCCAGCAGCCCCCCAGGGTACTATGGCTACACCTTC | CASSPPGYYGYTF
many | TRBD1 | TRBJ1-3 | TRBV25-1 | TGTGCCAGCAACTCAGGGGGCGGAAACACCATATATTTT | CASNSGGGNTIYF
many | TRBD1 | TRBJ2-2 | TRBV29-1 | TGCAGCGTTGAATTCAGAGGGACAGGGAACACCGGGGAGCTGTTTTTT | CSVEFRGTGNTGELFF
NA | NA | TRBJ2-7 | TRBV20-1 | TGCAGTGCTAGAGGGCGCGGAGGGGTCGAGCAGTACTTC | CSARGRGGVEQYF
many | NA | TRBJ1-2 | TRBV5-6 | TGTGCCAGCAGCTTTTTGGGAACCTGGGGCATCGGTGGCTACACCTTC | CASSFLGTWGIGGYTF
NA | NA | TRBJ2-2 | TRBV7-9 | TGTGCCAGCAGCCCTGGACGCGACACCGGGGAGCTGTTTTTT | CASSPGRDTGELFF
many | TRBD2 | TRBJ2-2 | TRBV10-2 | TGCGCCAGCAGGTTACTAGCGGGAGATCTCAACACCGGGGAGCTGTTTTTT | CASRLLAGDLNTGELFF
few | TRBD1 | TRBJ2-1 | TRBV23-1 | TGCGCCAGCAGTCATCAGGGACAGGGGGTCCCCTCCTACAATGAGCAGTTCTTC | CASSHQGQGVPSYNEQFF
few | TRBD2 | TRBJ2-1 | TRBV7-3 | TGTGCCAGCAGCAAACCACCGGGACTAGCGGTATCCTACAATGAGCAGTTCTTC | CASSKPPGLAVSYNEQFF
NA | NA | TRBJ2-7 | TRBV7-2 | TGTGCCAGCAGCTTAGTGGCTATTTCTTCGGACGAGCAGTACTTC | CASSLVAISSDEQYF
NA | NA | TRBJ1-1 | TRBV29-1 | TGCAGCGTTGAAGAGGGAGCTGAAGCTTTCTTT | CSVEEGAEAFF